This T cell receptor beta chain was captured in a study of T cell responses to AZD1222 COVID-19 vaccine. This CDR3 contains 17 residues. The V gene's germline CDR1 is SGHAT and CDR2 FQNNGV. Trimming took 6 bases from V and 2 from J; bases not matched to a gene: 14. Study-wide results and caveats: It should be noted that donors were predominantly white British and more often female, and clonal diversity was possibly underestimated. Researchers took repertoire samples only after the peak T cell response had come. CD4 TCRs linked to vaccination spanned spike, dominating at 160-218 and 743-854.

Produced via immunoSEQ multiplex PCR; TCRdb's table is partial and in-frame only. The table lists around 130,000 clones, 86% of them singletons. This clone was counted a single time. Its antigen is unknown. The material sequenced was peripheral blood, taken on day 0 of AZD1222 vaccination. This TCR was sampled from an adult in good health. The chain employs TRBV11-2 and TRBJ2-5, with 8 bases aligning to TRBD1. The CDR3 region has the DNA TGTGCCAGCAGTTACCGCGACAGGGGCAACAATCAAGAGACCCAGTACTTC. It specifies CASSYRDRGNNQETQYF.